This T cell receptor (beta chain) was sequenced during a study of T cell responses to AZD1222 COVID-19 vaccine. Sequencing was performed with immunoSEQ multiplex PCR; in TCRdb, only in-frame clones are kept and a portion is missing. The sample yields 84,000 or so clones, roughly 85% seen once. Trimming left V 2 bases short and J 10 bases short, with 18 bases between. There are 16 residues in the CDR3. Germline V gene data show CDR1 as PRHDT and CDR2 as FYEKMQ (reference sequence). The TCR originated in an adult in good health. V is TRBV13 and J is TRBJ1-6; D perhaps matches TRBD1 (6 bases). The source was peripheral blood, collected on day 0 of AZD1222 vaccination. DNA of the CDR3: TGTGCCAGCAGCTTACGAACAGGGCGCTTAGTCTCACCCCTCCACTTT. Translated, it gives CASSLRTGRLVSPLHF. Full variable domain (missing parts from reference TRBV13 and TRBJ1-6): AAGVIQSPRHLIKEKRETATLKCYPIPRHDTVYWYQQGPGQDPQFLISFYEKMQSDKGSIPDRFSAQQFSDYHSELNMSSLELGDSALYFCASSLRTGRLVSPLHFGNGTRLTVT.